A selection of T cell receptor beta chains follows, all from one sample in a study of cytomegalovirus exposure and HLA in healthy donors. Libraries were prepared by immunoSEQ multiplex PCR; TCRdb keeps only in-frame clonotypes and omits some of them. This sample carries roughly 150,000 clones, over 60% of them seen once, and the ten largest clones take approximately 2%. The source material was PBMCs. Source of these receptors: a man aged 25-40 years in good health and CMV-seronegative. CDR3s include the opening cysteine and the closing phenylalanine or tryptophan. Each record gives: D gene, clone size, V gene, J gene, CDR3 DNA, CDR3 protein. A D gene is named only where the DNA matches it firmly. Clone size is not always given. Where it is, it says once, few, many or a class for expanded clones.

TRBD1	-	TRBV14	TRBJ1-1	TGTGCCAGCAGCCAAGATCCGGGACAGTGGTATAAAGAAGCTTTCTTT	CASSQDPGQWYKEAFF
TRBD2	few	TRBV6-5	TRBJ2-3	TGTGCCAGCAGTTCTCTAGCGGGAGGATACACAGATACGCAGTATTTT	CASSSLAGGYTDTQYF
-	few	TRBV4-2	TRBJ2-5	TGTGCCAGCAGCCCTAGTCGGGAAGGTGCGGAGACCCAGTACTTC	CASSPSREGAETQYF
-	-	TRBV6-5	TRBJ2-1	TGTGCCAGCAGCATCGGACTTAACTCCTACAATGAGCAGTTCTTC	CASSIGLNSYNEQFF
TRBD1	-	TRBV5-1	TRBJ1-3	TGCGCCAGCAGGATACAGGGGTGGACTTCTGGAAACACCATATATTTT	CASRIQGWTSGNTIYF
TRBD2	-	TRBV11-3	TRBJ2-3	TGTGCCAGCAGCCCCGATGGGGGGGACGCAGATACGCAGTATTTT	CASSPDGGDADTQYF
-	-	TRBV21-1	TRBJ2-7	TGTGCCAGCAGCAAAGCTGGGACACCCACCTACGAGCAGTACTTC	CASSKAGTPTYEQYF
-	once	TRBV28	TRBJ1-1	TGTGCCAGCAGCTCACAGGTGAACACTGAAGCTTTCTTT	CASSSQVNTEAFF
-	few	TRBV19	TRBJ1-3	TGTGCCAGTAGGACAGTTGGAAACACCATATATTTT	CASRTVGNTIYF
-	-	TRBV11-3	TRBJ1-4	TGTGCCAGCAGCCGAACAGGGATTTTGGAAAAACTGTTTTTT	CASSRTGILEKLFF
-	-	TRBV2	TRBJ2-7	TGTGCCAGCAGTGAAACAGGGTCCGTGACCGAGCAGTACTTC	CASSETGSVTEQYF
TRBD1	-	TRBV5-1	TRBJ1-1	TGCGCCAGCAGCTCCGGGGGATGGACAGGCAGATTGAACACTGAAGCTTTCTTT	CASSSGGWTGRLNTEAFF
TRBD1	-	TRBV5-1	TRBJ2-3	TGCGCCAGCAGTACAGGACAGGGCCAAGATACGCAGTATTTT	CASSTGQGQDTQYF
-	-	TRBV5-4	TRBJ1-1	TGTGCCAGCAGCTTCGCCGGACTGCTCATGAACACTGAAGCTTTCTTT	CASSFAGLLMNTEAFF
TRBD1	-	TRBV29-1	TRBJ1-2	TGCAGCGTTGAAGATTATGGGCGGGACAGGGGAAATAACTATGGCTACACCTTC	CSVEDYGRDRGNNYGYTF
TRBD2	-	TRBV5-1	TRBJ2-5	TGCGCCAGCAGCCCCCTGGGGGGGGTGGTGACCCAGTACTTC	CASSPLGGVVTQYF
TRBD1	-	TRBV6-6	TRBJ2-7	TGTGCCAGCAGAAGGAGACAGGGGTACGAGCAGTACTTC	CASRRRQGYEQYF
-	-	TRBV6-1	TRBJ2-7	TGTGCCAGCAGTGAAAGGGAGACAACCTACGAGCAGTACTTC	CASSERETTYEQYF
TRBD2	-	TRBV5-4	TRBJ2-5	TGTGCCAGCATCCCAGCGGGAGGTATCCAAGAGACCCAGTACTTC	CASIPAGGIQETQYF
-	-	TRBV29-1	TRBJ2-5	TGCAGCGTAAAGACCTCTGAAGAGGCCCAGTACTTC	CSVKTSEEAQYF
-	few	TRBV2	TRBJ2-1	TGTGCCAGCAGTGACGTGCGAGCCGGTGAGCAGTTCTTC	CASSDVRAGEQFF
TRBD2	-	TRBV4-2	TRBJ2-1	TGTGCCAGCAGCCAAGTCCGGGAGGGGAATGAGCAGTTCTTC	CASSQVREGNEQFF
-	-	TRBV5-1	TRBJ2-2	TGCGCCAGCAGCTTTTGGACAGATACGTGGAACACCGGGGAGCTGTTTTTT	CASSFWTDTWNTGELFF
-	-	TRBV7-9	TRBJ2-7	TGTGCCAGCAGCTCACAGACTAGGCGGTACGAGCAGTACTTC	CASSSQTRRYEQYF
-	once	TRBV21-1	TRBJ1-2	TGTGCCAGCAGCAAATCGGACAAGGCACGAGCCACGGATCAGTGCTACACCTTC	CASSKSDKARATDQCYTF
TRBD2	once	TRBV5-1	TRBJ2-7	TGCGCCAGCAGCTTGACGGGACTAGCGGGTGAGCAGTACTTC	CASSLTGLAGEQYF
-	-	TRBV6-6	TRBJ2-2	TGTGCCAGCAAACAGACGTCTCCCGGGGAGCTGTTTTTT	CASKQTSPGELFF
-	-	TRBV5-1	TRBJ2-3	TGCGCCAGCCTACAGGGGACTGGCACAGATACGCAGTATTTT	CASLQGTGTDTQYF
-	-	TRBV2	TRBJ1-2	TGTGCCAGCAGTCTAGCTAACTATGGCTACACCTTC	CASSLANYGYTF
TRBD1	-	TRBV10-3	TRBJ2-6	TGTGCCATCAGTGAGCCGGACAGGGGGCCTGGGGCCAACGTCCTGACTTTC	CAISEPDRGPGANVLTF
-	once	TRBV6-1	TRBJ2-7	TGTGCCAGCAGTGACGGACTGTACTACGAGCAGTACTTC	CASSDGLYYEQYF
-	-	TRBV9	TRBJ1-4	TGTGCCAGCAGCCGGGGGGCTAATGAAAAACTGTTTTTT	CASSRGANEKLFF
-	-	TRBV10-3	TRBJ2-7	TGTGCCATCAGTGAAAACAGGGGGGGACCCCGCTCCTACGAGCAGTACTTC	CAISENRGGPRSYEQYF
TRBD2	-	TRBV11-2	TRBJ2-1	TGTGCCAGCAGCTTAAACCCTTCTAGCGGGGCATCCAATGAGCAGTTCTTC	CASSLNPSSGASNEQFF
TRBD2	-	TRBV10-3	TRBJ2-1	TGTGCCATCAGTGTGGGACTAGCGGAAACTGAGCAGTTCTTC	CAISVGLAETEQFF
-	-	TRBV7-2	TRBJ2-5	TGTGCCAGCAGCTTAGATGGAGGGGCGGGGGAGACCCAGTACTTC	CASSLDGGAGETQYF
TRBD1	-	TRBV5-4	TRBJ1-2	TGTGCCAGCAGCACAGGACAGGGGTTTAACTATGGCTACACCTTC	CASSTGQGFNYGYTF
TRBD1	few	TRBV5-1	TRBJ1-2	TGCGCCAGCAGCTTGGTGACAGGGGCTACTAACTATGGCTACACCTTC	CASSLVTGATNYGYTF
TRBD2	-	TRBV19	TRBJ2-7	TGTGCCAGTAGTGCTCCGCGGGAGGGCCCGGAGGAGCAGTACTTC	CASSAPREGPEEQYF
-	-	TRBV19	TRBJ2-5	TGTGCCAGTATTACAAGTTTCCAAGAGACCCAGTACTTC	CASITSFQETQYF
TRBD1	-	TRBV19	TRBJ2-7	TGTGCCAGTAGTAGCCTCCGGGACAGCTTCCCATACGAGCAGTACTTC	CASSSLRDSFPYEQYF
TRBD2	once	TRBV9	TRBJ2-3	TGTGCCAGCAGCGTAGGATGGCGGGGGAGCACAGATACGCAGTATTTT	CASSVGWRGSTDTQYF
-	once	TRBV6-5	TRBJ1-4	TGTGCCAGCAGTGAGCAGGGCGGTGAAAAACTGTTTTTT	CASSEQGGEKLFF
-	-	TRBV4-2	TRBJ1-3	TGTGCCAGCAGCCAAGGAACAGCTGGAAACACCATATATTTT	CASSQGTAGNTIYF
-	-	TRBV4-2	TRBJ2-3	TGTGCCAGCAGCCAACAGCGGCGTAGCACAGATACGCAGTATTTT	CASSQQRRSTDTQYF
-	few	TRBV7-8	TRBJ1-1	TGTGCCAGCAGCTTAGATGGACAGCGGAGGAACACTGAAGCTTTCTTT	CASSLDGQRRNTEAFF
-	-	TRBV6-5	TRBJ2-7	TGTGCCAGCAGTGAATGGGTACAGGGAAGTCGGCAGTACTTC	CASSEWVQGSRQYF
TRBD1	-	TRBV6-5	TRBJ2-7	TGTGCCAGCATTGGGACAGAGTCCTACGAGCAGTACTTC	CASIGTESYEQYF
-	few	TRBV6-1	TRBJ1-4	TGTGCCAGCAGTATTGACCGGGAGGGAAAACTGTTTTTT	CASSIDREGKLFF
-	-	TRBV27	TRBJ2-3	TGTGCCAGCAGTCCCTACTCGGGTACGCAGTATTTT	CASSPYSGTQYF
-	-	TRBV6-1	TRBJ1-1	TGTGCCAGCAGTGAAGCAGGGGTAACCACTGAAGCTTTCTTT	CASSEAGVTTEAFF